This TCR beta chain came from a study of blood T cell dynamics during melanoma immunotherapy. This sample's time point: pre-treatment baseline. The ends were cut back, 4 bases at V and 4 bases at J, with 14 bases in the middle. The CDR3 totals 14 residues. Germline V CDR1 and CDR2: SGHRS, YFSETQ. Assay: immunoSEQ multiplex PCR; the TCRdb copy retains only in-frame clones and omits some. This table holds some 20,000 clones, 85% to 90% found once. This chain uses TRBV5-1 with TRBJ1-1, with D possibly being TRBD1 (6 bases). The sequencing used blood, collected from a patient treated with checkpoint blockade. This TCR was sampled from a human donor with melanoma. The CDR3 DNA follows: TGCGCCAGCAGCCGCACAGGGCTGAGCACTGAAGCTTTCTTT. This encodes CASSRTGLSTEAFF.